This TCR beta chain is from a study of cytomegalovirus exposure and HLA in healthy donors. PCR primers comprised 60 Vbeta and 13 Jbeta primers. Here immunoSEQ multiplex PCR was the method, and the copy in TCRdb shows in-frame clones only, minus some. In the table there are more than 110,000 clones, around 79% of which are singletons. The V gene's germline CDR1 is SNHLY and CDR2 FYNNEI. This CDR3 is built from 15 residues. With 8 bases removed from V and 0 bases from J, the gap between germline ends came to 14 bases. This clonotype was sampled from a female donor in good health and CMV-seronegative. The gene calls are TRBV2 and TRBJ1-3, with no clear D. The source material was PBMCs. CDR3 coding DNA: TGTGCCAGCGAGAGGGATATGGGCTCTGGAAACACCATATATTTT. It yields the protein CASERDMGSGNTIYF.